A single sample is the source of the 21 T cell receptor beta chains below, sequenced in a study of shared clonotypes between healthy human individuals (dated by TCRdb to 2018 to 2021). Library creation used the immunoSEQ multiplex PCR assay. This is the immuneACCESS table as TCRdb keeps it, with only in-frame sequences that have V and J called. A part of the clones is gone; compared with another copy, unresolved V genes explain less than half, and the rest is unexplained. For this sample there are more than 2 million clones; roughly 94% appear just once. In total, the top ten clones hold 0.1% to 0.15% of the sample. The sample taken for sequencing was naive CD4+ T cells sorted from blood. The cell subset or site label of this sample denotes: CD45RA+ positively selected. These receptors were taken from a man between 18 and 29 years old in good health.

V usage is TRBV5-1 and J usage is TRBJ2-2, with D unresolved. CDR3 length equals 14 residues. Germline CDR1 SGHRS, CDR2 YFSETQ. V lost 4 bases and J lost 0, with 7 bases in between. CDR3 in amino acids: CASSIGSNTGELFF. The CDR3 bases are TGCGCCAGCAGCATCGGGTCGAACACCGGGGAGCTGTTTTTT. Full variable domain (rest looked up from reference TRBV5-1 and TRBJ2-2): KAGVTQTPRYLIKTRGQQVTLSCSPISGHRSVSWYQQTPGQGLQFLFEYFSETQRNKGNFPGRFSGRQFSNSRSEMNVSTLELGDSALYLCASSIGSNTGELFFGEGSRLTVL.

Concerning this clone itself: The junction departs from the called germline gene at one end, perhaps through a read error. The V call is TRBV6-6, the J call TRBJ2-7; 8 bases are shared with TRBD2. The CDR3 has 15 residues. Germline V lookup: CDR1 MNHNY, CDR2 SVGAGI (reference sequence). The CDR3 here is CASSLGTRGSHEQYF. The CDR3 coding sequence is TGTGCCAGCAGCCTTGGGACTAGGGGCTCCCACGAGCAGTACTTC.

The CDR3 spells CASGRFGALNTEAFF. The DNA for the CDR3 is TGTGCCAGCGGCCGGTTCGGGGCTCTGAACACTGAAGCTTTCTTT. V gene TRBV7-9 combines with J gene TRBJ1-1, with D perhaps TRBD1 (5 bases). This CDR3 contains 15 residues. Per the germline V gene, CDR1 is SEHNR and CDR2 is FQNEAQ (reference sequence). Trimming shortened V by 8 bases and J by 0 bases, and 16 bases separated the two germline ends. Drawing the rest from reference TRBV7-9 and TRBJ1-1, the complete variable domain is DTGVSQNPRHKITKRGQNVTFRCDPISEHNRLYWYRQTLGQGPEFLTYFQNEAQLEKSRLLSDRFSAERPKGSFSTLEIQRTEQGDSAMYLCASGRFGALNTEAFFGQGTRLTVV.

The chain joins TRBV5-1 to TRBJ2-7; 8 nucleotides line up with TRBD2. With V trimmed by 4 bases and J by 3 bases, 9 bases remained unmatched. Per germline, CDR1 SGHRS and CDR2 YFSETQ. This CDR3 comprises 15 residues. CDR3 sequence reads: CASSPLSGSDYEQYF. As DNA, the CDR3 is TGCGCCAGCAGCCCGTTGAGCGGGAGTGACTACGAGCAGTACTTC.

This chain connects TRBV9 to TRBJ2-2; D could derive from TRBD1 or TRBD2 (6 bases each). Germline CDR1 SGDLS, CDR2 YYNGEE. Trimming stripped 3 bases from V and 2 bases from J, with 17 bases between. The CDR3 totals 17 residues. The CDR3 sequence is CASSADLWGANTGELFF. CDR3 DNA: TGTGCCAGCAGCGCCGATTTGTGGGGGGCTAACACCGGGGAGCTGTTTTTT.

The chain is built from TRBV19 and TRBJ2-5, with D unclear. This CDR3 comprises 13 residues. Looked up from germline, CDR1 is LNHDA and CDR2 is SQIVND (reference sequence). Trimming removed 5 bases from V and 3 bases from J, with 10 bases in between. The CDR3 sequence is CASSPGRKETQYF. As DNA, the CDR3 is TGTGCCAGTAGTCCTGGACGTAAAGAGACCCAGTACTTC.

Points on this clone: The same CDR3 can be traced to other DNA sequences in this sample. V usage is TRBV10-3 and J usage is TRBJ2-5; D call uncertain. V was cut by 2 bases and J by 3 bases, with 4 bases left in between. There are 12 residues in the CDR3. Per the germline V gene, CDR1 is ENHRY and CDR2 is SYGVKD. CDR3 DNA: TGTGCCATCAGTGAGGGCGAAGAGACCCAGTACTTC. Residues: CAISEGEETQYF.

The rearrangement joins TRBV5-4 to TRBJ1-4, with 8 nucleotides matching TRBD1. Germline values: CDR1 SGHNT, CDR2 YYREEE (reference sequence). The CDR3 covers 14 residues. Trimming cost V 3 bases and J 6 bases; bases outside gene matches: 4. CDR3 in DNA: TGTGCCAGCAGCTCGCAGGGGGCGGATGAAAAACTGTTTTTT. Its translation is CASSSQGADEKLFF.

The gene calls are TRBV5-4 and TRBJ2-5; TRBD2 agrees at 7 bases. The CDR3 sequence is 16 residues long. V shed 4 bases, J shed 5 bases, and the junction held 14 bases outside the gene matches. CDR1 and CDR2 (germline): SGHNT, YYREEE (reference sequence). CDR3 loop: CASSPRWAGVGETQYF. The CDR3 coding sequence is TGTGCCAGCAGCCCCCGATGGGCGGGAGTGGGGGAGACCCAGTACTTC.

This clone was seen once. This chain links TRBV7-2 with TRBJ1-5, with 7 bases fitting TRBD1. The V segment lost 3 bases and the J segment 6 bases; nucleotides outside the gene matches: 8. Germline-derived CDR1 and CDR2 are SGHTA and FQGNSA. CDR3 size: 15 residues. The CDR3: CASSFQQGFAQPQHF. For the CDR3, the DNA is TGTGCCAGCAGCTTCCAACAGGGGTTCGCTCAGCCCCAGCATTTT.

V and J are TRBV30 and TRBJ2-2, with D perhaps matching TRBD2 (6 bases). V lost 0 bases, J lost 6 bases, and 8 bases lay in between. From germline, CDR1 is GTSNPN and CDR2 SVGIG (reference sequence). This CDR3 is built from 13 residues. CDR3: CAWSVRDPGELFF. In nucleotides, the CDR3 is TGTGCCTGGAGTGTGCGGGACCCCGGGGAGCTGTTTTTT.

Only one count was recorded for this clone. The rearrangement joins TRBV18 to TRBJ2-5; D may be TRBD1 (6 bases). The CDR3 has 16 residues. The V end was cut by 3 bases, the J end by 5 bases, with 19 bases between. Per germline, CDR1 KGHSH and CDR2 LQKENI. The CDR3 DNA follows: TGTGCCAGCTCACCCCCCGGACAGTTTCAGGGGGAGACCCAGTACTTC. Translation gives CASSPPGQFQGETQYF.

The V call is TRBV2, the J call TRBJ1-4; no definite D call. Germline-derived CDR1 and CDR2 are SNHLY and FYNNEI. The CDR3 has 15 residues. V lost 1 base to trimming and J lost 4 bases, with 10 bases between them. The CDR3 DNA sequence: TGTGCCAGCAGTGAAGTTGGTGGCCATAATGAAAAACTGTTTTTT. Translated: CASSEVGGHNEKLFF.

This clone was picked up a small number of times. The chain recombines TRBV30 with TRBJ1-1, with 7 bases fitting TRBD1. The CDR3 has 14 residues. V lost 2 bases, J lost 0 bases, and 3 bases stayed unmatched. Germline V gives CDR1 GTSNPN, CDR2 SVGIG (reference sequence). The DNA of the CDR3 is TGTGCCTGGAGTCACAGGGGTCTGAACACTGAAGCTTTCTTT. It yields the protein CAWSHRGLNTEAFF.

The chain carries TRBV2 and TRBJ1-1, with TRBD1 matching 8 bases. With 6 bases clipped from V and 4 bases from J, the junction kept 13 bases outside the gene matches. Germline-derived CDR1 and CDR2 are SNHLY and FYNNEI. The length of the CDR3 is 16 residues. For the CDR3, the DNA is TGTGCCAGCAGCGACCCATGGGACAGGCTGGTCACTGAAGCTTTCTTT. This gives the protein CASSDPWDRLVTEAFF.

This rearrangement joins TRBV6-4 to TRBJ2-4; D is unresolved. Germline V gene data show CDR1 as MRHNA and CDR2 as SNTAGT. The CDR3 runs to 16 residues. Trimming left V 0 bases short and J 2 bases short, with 11 bases between. This CDR3 is CASSDSKGPPKNIQYF. DNA for the CDR3: TGTGCCAGCAGTGACTCGAAAGGGCCTCCCAAAAACATTCAGTACTTC.

The chain carries TRBV5-6 and TRBJ2-3; D gene uncertain. Germline values: CDR1 SGHDT, CDR2 YYEEEE. Trimming removed 4 bases from V and 5 bases from J, with 11 bases in between. The CDR3 runs to 13 residues. As DNA, the CDR3 is TGTGCCAGCAGCGAAACCGGCAGAGATACGCAGTATTTT. Protein: CASSETGRDTQYF.

The rearrangement joins TRBV29-1 to TRBJ2-3; a weak D match, TRBD2 (6 bases). Trimming removed 2 bases at V and 1 base at J, with 7 bases between. The CDR3 runs 13 residues. Germline CDR1 reads SQVTM; CDR2 reads ANQGSEA. The CDR3 DNA reads as TGCAGCGTTGAACCTAGCGGCACAGATACGCAGTATTTT. It codes for CSVEPSGTDTQYF.

J is TRBJ2-1 and V is TRBV13; TRBD2 matches 8 bases. V trimming: 3 bases; J trimming: 7 bases; junction bases outside the gene matches: 5. Germline V gene sequence: CDR1 PRHDT, CDR2 FYEKMQ (reference sequence). This CDR3 has 14 amino acids. CDR3 nucleotide sequence: TGTGCCAGCAGCTTTATTACTAGCGGTAATGAGCAGTTCTTC. Translation gives CASSFITSGNEQFF.

The chain has TRBV30 and TRBJ1-1; D unclear. The CDR3 is 15 residues long. V dropped 3 bases and J dropped 5 bases, with 19 bases sitting between them. Germline V gene lookup returns CDR1 GTSNPN and CDR2 SVGIG (reference sequence). The CDR3 bases are TGTGCCTGGAGGGATTCTTCTTGGGAGAGGACTGAAGCTTTCTTT. It translates to CAWRDSSWERTEAFF.

In nucleotides, the CDR3 is TGTGCCAGCAGCTTAGGGCCCATGGGGGGGAACTACGAGCAGTACTTC. This translates into CASSLGPMGGNYEQYF. The chain carries TRBV7-9 and TRBJ2-7; 7 bases agree with TRBD2. V dropped 1 base and J dropped 3; count of bases not matched to a gene: 9. From germline, CDR1 is SEHNR and CDR2 FQNEAQ (reference sequence). The CDR3 loop spans 16 amino acids.